A selection of T cell receptor beta chains follows, all from one sample in a study of Ad26.COV2.S vaccination and SARS-CoV-2 variants. Assay used: immunoSEQ multiplex PCR; TCRdb lists only in-frame clones, some missing. The sample has hundreds of thousands of clones; 88% are singletons. The material was peripheral blood, obtained in a trial of Ad26.COV2.S vaccine versus placebo. These receptors originate from a person aged 18-60 years who received the Ad26.COV2.S COVID-19 vaccine or a placebo. Each CDR3 is given with its conserved first and last residue. Fields, in order: V gene, clone size, D gene, J gene, CDR3 DNA, CDR3 protein. The D gene is left open where the match is weak. For some rows the clone size is stated as once, few or many, or as a class when expanded; others skip it.

v_gene: TRBV19
abundance: once
d_gene: NA
j_gene: TRBJ1-5
CDR3nt: TGTGCCAGTAGTATATTTAGGGGGAACAATCAGCCCCAGCATTTT
CDR3aa: CASSIFRGNNQPQHF

v_gene: TRBV12-3/TRBV12-4
abundance: NA
d_gene: NA
j_gene: TRBJ1-3
CDR3nt: TGTGCCAGCAAAACAGGTTTTGGGGACACCATATATTTT
CDR3aa: CASKTGFGDTIYF

v_gene: TRBV4-3
abundance: NA
d_gene: TRBD1
j_gene: TRBJ1-3
CDR3nt: TGCGCCAGCAGCCAAGCGACAGGGAAGGCCGGAAACACCATATATTTT
CDR3aa: CASSQATGKAGNTIYF

v_gene: TRBV28
abundance: NA
d_gene: TRBD1
j_gene: TRBJ1-5
CDR3nt: TGTGCCAGCAGCCGCGGACAGGGGGCAGGTCAGCCCCAGCATTTT
CDR3aa: CASSRGQGAGQPQHF

v_gene: TRBV20-1
abundance: NA
d_gene: NA
j_gene: TRBJ1-1
CDR3nt: TGCAGTGCTAGTGTTTTTGGGCGACCTACCGGTAACACTGAAGCTTTCTTT
CDR3aa: CSASVFGRPTGNTEAFF

v_gene: TRBV28
abundance: NA
d_gene: TRBD1
j_gene: TRBJ2-2
CDR3nt: TGTGCCAGCAGTCCCGGGACAGGGCTGTCCGGGGAGCTGTTTTTT
CDR3aa: CASSPGTGLSGELFF

v_gene: TRBV21-1
abundance: NA
d_gene: NA
j_gene: TRBJ1-1
CDR3nt: TGTGCCAGCAGCAAGGATGTGACTTGTCCGGGACAGGGGTTCATGAACACTGAAGCTTTCTTT
CDR3aa: CASSKDVTCPGQGFMNTEAFF

v_gene: TRBV10-3
abundance: NA
d_gene: NA
j_gene: TRBJ1-2
CDR3nt: TGTGCCACCTCCCCGGGGGACGTTTATGGCTACACCTTC
CDR3aa: CATSPGDVYGYTF

v_gene: TRBV6-4
abundance: NA
d_gene: NA
j_gene: TRBJ1-2
CDR3nt: TGTGCCAGCAGTGACGGCAGCGGCTATGGCTACACCTTC
CDR3aa: CASSDGSGYGYTF

v_gene: TRBV6-5
abundance: NA
d_gene: NA
j_gene: TRBJ1-1
CDR3nt: TGTGCCAGCAGTTACGAGGGAGCTGAAGCTTTCTTT
CDR3aa: CASSYEGAEAFF

v_gene: TRBV7-3
abundance: NA
d_gene: TRBD1
j_gene: TRBJ1-3
CDR3nt: TGTGCCAGCAGCCGGGACAGGGGAAACACCATATATTTT
CDR3aa: CASSRDRGNTIYF

v_gene: TRBV6-4
abundance: NA
d_gene: NA
j_gene: TRBJ2-5
CDR3nt: TGTGCCAGCAGTCAATCGGAGGGGGGCCATGAGACCCAGTACTTC
CDR3aa: CASSQSEGGHETQYF

v_gene: TRBV7-9
abundance: NA
d_gene: TRBD2
j_gene: TRBJ2-1
CDR3nt: TGTGCCAGCAGCTCCGGGACTAGCGGGAGTGTAATGAATGAGCAGTTCTTC
CDR3aa: CASSSGTSGSVMNEQFF

v_gene: TRBV27
abundance: NA
d_gene: TRBD1
j_gene: TRBJ1-1
CDR3nt: TGTGCCAGCAGTTTGGGGACAGGTCGGTGGGTGAACACTGAAGCTTTCTTT
CDR3aa: CASSLGTGRWVNTEAFF

v_gene: TRBV19
abundance: NA
d_gene: NA
j_gene: TRBJ1-1
CDR3nt: TGTGCCTCCTCACGAGGGGCGAGCACTGAAGCTTTCTTT
CDR3aa: CASSRGASTEAFF

v_gene: TRBV3-1/TRBV3-2
abundance: NA
d_gene: NA
j_gene: TRBJ1-2
CDR3nt: TGTGCCAGCAGGCCAGGGGCTAACTATGGCTACACCTTC
CDR3aa: CASRPGANYGYTF